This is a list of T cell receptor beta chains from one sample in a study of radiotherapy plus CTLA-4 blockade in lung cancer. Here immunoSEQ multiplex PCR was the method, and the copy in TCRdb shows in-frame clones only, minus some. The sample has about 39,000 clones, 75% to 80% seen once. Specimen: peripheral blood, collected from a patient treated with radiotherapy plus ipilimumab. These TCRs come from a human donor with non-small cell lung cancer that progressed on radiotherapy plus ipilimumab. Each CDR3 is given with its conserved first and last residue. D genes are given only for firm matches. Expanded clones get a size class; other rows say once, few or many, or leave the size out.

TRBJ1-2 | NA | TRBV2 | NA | TGTGCCAGCAGCCTAGGGGTAGGGGATGGCTACACCTTC | CASSLGVGDGYTF
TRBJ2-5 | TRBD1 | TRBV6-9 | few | TGTGCCAGCAGCTACGACAGGGTTCGAGAGACCCAGTACTTC | CASSYDRVRETQYF
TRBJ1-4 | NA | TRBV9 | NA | TGTGCCAGCAGCGCCCCAGGGCCCGGAAATGAAAAACTGTTTTTT | CASSAPGPGNEKLFF
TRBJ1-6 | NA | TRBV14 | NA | TGTGCCAGCAGCACCGGGAGGTGGTCACCCCTCCACTTT | CASSTGRWSPLHF
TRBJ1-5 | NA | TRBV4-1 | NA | TGCGCCAGCAGCCAAGTACTGTGGAATCAGCCCCAGCATTTT | CASSQVLWNQPQHF
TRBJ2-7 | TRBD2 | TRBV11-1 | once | TGTGCCAGCAGCTTACAAGTCGGTAGCGGGTCCTACGAGCAGTACTTC | CASSLQVGSGSYEQYF
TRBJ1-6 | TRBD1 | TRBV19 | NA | TGTGCCAGTAGTGACAGGGTGACAGGGCCGAGCTCCTATAATTCACCCCTCCACTTT | CASSDRVTGPSSYNSPLHF
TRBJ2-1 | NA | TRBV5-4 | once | TGTGCCAGCAGCTTGGACAGGGCTACCTACAATGAGCAGTTCTTC | CASSLDRATYNEQFF
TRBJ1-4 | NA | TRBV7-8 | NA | TGTGCCAGCAGCTTTATAGGGGCGGGGGCTTTGAATGAAAAACTGTTTTTT | CASSFIGAGALNEKLFF
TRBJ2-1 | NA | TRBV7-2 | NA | TGTGCCAGCCGCGCTGGGGCTACCTCGGAGCAGTTCTTC | CASRAGATSEQFF
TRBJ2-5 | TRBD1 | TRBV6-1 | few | TGTGCCAGCAGTGAAGCCATGACAGGGTTGGAGACCCAGTACTTC | CASSEAMTGLETQYF
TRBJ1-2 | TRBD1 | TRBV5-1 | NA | TGCGCCAGCAGCATAGGACAGGGCTATGGCTACACCTTC | CASSIGQGYGYTF
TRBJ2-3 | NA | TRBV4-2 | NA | TGTGCCAGCAGCCAAAATCACCTAGGTACCCCTAGCACAGATACGCAGTATTTT | CASSQNHLGTPSTDTQYF
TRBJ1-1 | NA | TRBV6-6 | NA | TGTGCCAGCAACCGACCGGGGGGCACTGAAGCTTTCTTT | CASNRPGGTEAFF
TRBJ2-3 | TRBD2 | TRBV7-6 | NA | TGTGCCAGCAGTTCTTACTGGACTAGCGGGGGCACAGATACGCAGTATTTT | CASSSYWTSGGTDTQYF
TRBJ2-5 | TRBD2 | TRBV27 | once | TGTGCCAGCAGTTTCCAGCGGGGGGTTGAAGAGACCCAGTACTTC | CASSFQRGVEETQYF
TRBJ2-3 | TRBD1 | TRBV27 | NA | TGTGCCAGCAGTAAGACAGGGGAGCGGTACACAGATACGCAGTATTTT | CASSKTGERYTDTQYF
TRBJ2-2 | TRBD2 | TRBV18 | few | TGTGCCAGCTCACCACTAGCGGGGGGCAACACCGGGGAGCTGTTTTTT | CASSPLAGGNTGELFF
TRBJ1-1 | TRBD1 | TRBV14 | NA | TGTGCCAGCAGCCAAGACCAGGGACAGGGTAACACTGAAGCTTTCTTT | CASSQDQGQGNTEAFF
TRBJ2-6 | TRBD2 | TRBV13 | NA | TGTGCCAGCACCCGAATGGGGGGGAGCTCTGGGGCCAACGTCCTGACTTTC | CASTRMGGSSGANVLTF
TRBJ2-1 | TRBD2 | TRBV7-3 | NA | TGTGCCAGCAGCTTAATGGCGGGGGGGATTTACAATGAGCAGTTCTTC | CASSLMAGGIYNEQFF
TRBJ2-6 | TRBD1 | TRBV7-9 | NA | TGTGCCAGCACCGGGACAGTGGCTGGGGCCAACGTCCTGACTTTC | CASTGTVAGANVLTF
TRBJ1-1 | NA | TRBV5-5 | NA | TGTGCCAGTGTCACACGGAACACTGAAGCTTTCTTT | CASVTRNTEAFF
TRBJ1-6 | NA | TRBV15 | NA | TGTGCCACCAGCAGCGACCCCCTACAGGGCTCACCCCTCCACTTT | CATSSDPLQGSPLHF
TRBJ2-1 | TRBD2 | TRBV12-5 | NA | TGTGCTAGTGGTTTGGCCCCATCTAGCGGGGGTTACAATGAGCAGTTCTTC | CASGLAPSSGGYNEQFF
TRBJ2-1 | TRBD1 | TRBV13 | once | TGTGCCAGTACGAGGGACAGGATGGGAAACAATGAGCAGTTCTTC | CASTRDRMGNNEQFF
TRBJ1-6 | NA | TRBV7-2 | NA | TGTGCCAGCAGCTTATCGGCAGCGGTGGATTCACCCCTCCACTTT | CASSLSAAVDSPLHF
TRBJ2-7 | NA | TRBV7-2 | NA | TGTGCCAGCAGCTTGGTACATGGGCTACAGGAGCAGTACTTC | CASSLVHGLQEQYF
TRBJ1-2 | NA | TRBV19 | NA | TGTGCCAGTAGTATAGATCGGACAGTCTACACCTTC | CASSIDRTVYTF
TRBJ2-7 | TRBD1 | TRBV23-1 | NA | TGCGCCAGCAGTCCCGGACAGGGCTACGAGCAGTACTTC | CASSPGQGYEQYF
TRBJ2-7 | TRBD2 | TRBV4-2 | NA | TGTGCCAGCAGCCAAGAAGGGACTAGCGGGGTCAGCTCCTACGAGCAGTACTTC | CASSQEGTSGVSSYEQYF
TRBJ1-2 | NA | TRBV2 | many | TGTGCCAGCAGGGGTTTACAGGGTGCGGGCTATGGCTACACCTTC | CASRGLQGAGYGYTF
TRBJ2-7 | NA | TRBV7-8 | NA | TGTGCCAGCAGTCCAGGGTACGAGGTCTACGAGCAGTACTTC | CASSPGYEVYEQYF
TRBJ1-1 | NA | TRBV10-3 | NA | TGTGCCGTAACGACAGGAGAGAACACTGAAGCTTTCTTT | CAVTTGENTEAFF
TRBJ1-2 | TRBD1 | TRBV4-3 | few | TGCGCCAGCAGCCCGACAGGGAAATTCGGCTACACCTTC | CASSPTGKFGYTF
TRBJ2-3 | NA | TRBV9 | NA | TGTGCCAGCAGCGGCAGGGTGCGGGATACGCAGTATTTT | CASSGRVRDTQYF
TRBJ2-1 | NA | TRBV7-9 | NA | TGTGCCAGCAGGGGCCTGAGCTCCTACAATGAGCAGTTCTTC | CASRGLSSYNEQFF
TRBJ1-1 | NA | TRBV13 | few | TGTGCCAGCAGCTCCACAGGGTTAGAAGACACTGAAGCTTTCTTT | CASSSTGLEDTEAFF
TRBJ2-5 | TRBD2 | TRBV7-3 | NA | TGTGCCAGCAGCTCCGGGACTAGCGGGGGGGACCAAGAGACCCAGTACTTC | CASSSGTSGGDQETQYF
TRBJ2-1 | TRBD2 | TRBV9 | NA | TGTGCCAGCAGTCCGGGACTAGCGGGGGCCTCATACAATGAGCAGTTCTTC | CASSPGLAGASYNEQFF